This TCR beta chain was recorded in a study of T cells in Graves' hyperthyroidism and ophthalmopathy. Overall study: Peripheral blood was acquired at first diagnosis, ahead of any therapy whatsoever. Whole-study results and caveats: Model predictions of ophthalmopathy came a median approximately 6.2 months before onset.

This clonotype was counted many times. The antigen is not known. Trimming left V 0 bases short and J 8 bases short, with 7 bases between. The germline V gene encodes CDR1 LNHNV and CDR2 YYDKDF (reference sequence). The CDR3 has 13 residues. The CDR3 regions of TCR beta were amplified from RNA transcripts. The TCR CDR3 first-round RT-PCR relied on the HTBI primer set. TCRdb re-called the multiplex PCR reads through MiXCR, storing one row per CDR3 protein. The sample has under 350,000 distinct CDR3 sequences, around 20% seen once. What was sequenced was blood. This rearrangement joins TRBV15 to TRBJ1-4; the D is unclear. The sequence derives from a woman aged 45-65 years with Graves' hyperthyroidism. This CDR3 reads CATSRDPGEKLFF. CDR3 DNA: TGTGCCACCAGCAGAGACCCTGGGGAAAAACTGTTTTTT.